The sequence of this T cell receptor (beta chain) was determined in a study of T cell changes during pregnancy in multiple sclerosis. The J segment lost 0 bases and the V segment lost 3 bases, leaving 10 bases of the junction unmatched. Germline CDR1 reads GTSNPN; CDR2 reads SVGIG (reference sequence). The CDR3 is made up of 16 amino acids. Assay: immunoSEQ multiplex PCR; the TCRdb copy retains only in-frame clones and omits some. The sample contains roughly 110,000 clones, about 89% of which appear only once. This chain connects TRBV30 to TRBJ2-5; 7 bases agree with TRBD1. This receptor was identified in a female donor with multiple sclerosis, enrolled in a pregnancy study. Sample: peripheral blood, taken before pregnancy. The CDR3 nucleotides are TGTGCCTGGAGGGAAACTCAGGACAGGTACCAAGAGACCCAGTACTTC. This gives the protein CAWRETQDRYQETQYF.